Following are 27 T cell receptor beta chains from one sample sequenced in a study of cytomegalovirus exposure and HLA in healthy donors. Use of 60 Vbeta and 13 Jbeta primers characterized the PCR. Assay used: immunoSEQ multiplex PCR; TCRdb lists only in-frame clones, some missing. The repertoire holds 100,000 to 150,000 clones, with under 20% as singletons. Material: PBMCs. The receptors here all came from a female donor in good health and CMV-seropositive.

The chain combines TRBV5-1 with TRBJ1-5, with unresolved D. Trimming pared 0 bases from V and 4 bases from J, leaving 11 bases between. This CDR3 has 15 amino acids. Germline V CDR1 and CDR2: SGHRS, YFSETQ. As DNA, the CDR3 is TGCGCCAGCAGCTTGGGGCCGGGGAGTAATCAGCCCCAGCATTTT. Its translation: CASSLGPGSNQPQHF.

The chain's CDR3 is CASGTGLWETQYF. The DNA of the CDR3 is TGTGCCAGTGGGACAGGTTTGTGGGAGACCCAGTACTTC. This chain joins TRBV9 and TRBJ2-5; 8 bases line up with TRBD1. CDR1 SGDLS and CDR2 YYNGEE come from the germline V gene. Germline trimming cut 8 bases from V and 5 bases from J; bases unmatched to any gene: 8. The CDR3 has 13 amino acids.

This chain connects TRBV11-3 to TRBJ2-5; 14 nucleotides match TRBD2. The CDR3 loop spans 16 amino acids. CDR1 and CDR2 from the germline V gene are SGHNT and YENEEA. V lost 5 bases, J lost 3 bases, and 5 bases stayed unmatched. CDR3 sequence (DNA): TGTGCCAGCAGCCGCGGACTAGCGGGAGGCGAAGAGACCCAGTACTTC. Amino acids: CASSRGLAGGEETQYF.

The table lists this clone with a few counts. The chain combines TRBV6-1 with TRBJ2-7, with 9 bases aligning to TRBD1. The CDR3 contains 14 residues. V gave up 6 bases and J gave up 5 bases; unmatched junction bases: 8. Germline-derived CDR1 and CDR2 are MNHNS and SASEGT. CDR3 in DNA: TGTGCCAGCAGCAAGCGGGACAGGGCTAACGAGCAGTACTTC. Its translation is CASSKRDRANEQYF.

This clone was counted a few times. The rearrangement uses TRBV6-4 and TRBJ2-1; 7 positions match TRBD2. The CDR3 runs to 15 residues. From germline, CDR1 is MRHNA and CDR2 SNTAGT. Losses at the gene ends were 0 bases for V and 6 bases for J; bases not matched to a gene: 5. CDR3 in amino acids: CASSDSGGSFNEQFF. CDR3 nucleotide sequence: TGTGCCAGCAGTGACTCGGGAGGGTCTTTCAATGAGCAGTTCTTC.

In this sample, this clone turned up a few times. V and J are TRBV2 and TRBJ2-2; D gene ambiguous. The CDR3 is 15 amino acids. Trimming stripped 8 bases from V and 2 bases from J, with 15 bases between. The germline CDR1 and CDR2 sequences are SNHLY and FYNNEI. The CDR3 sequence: CASSPQTDNTGELFF. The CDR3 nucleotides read TGTGCCAGCTCCCCACAGACCGATAACACCGGGGAGCTGTTTTTT.

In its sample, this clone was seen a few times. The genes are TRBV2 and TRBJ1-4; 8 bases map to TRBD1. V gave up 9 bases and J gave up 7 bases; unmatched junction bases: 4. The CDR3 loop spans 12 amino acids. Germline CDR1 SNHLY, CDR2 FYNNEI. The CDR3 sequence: CARKDRGEKLFF. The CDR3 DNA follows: TGTGCCAGGAAAGACAGGGGTGAAAAACTGTTTTTT.

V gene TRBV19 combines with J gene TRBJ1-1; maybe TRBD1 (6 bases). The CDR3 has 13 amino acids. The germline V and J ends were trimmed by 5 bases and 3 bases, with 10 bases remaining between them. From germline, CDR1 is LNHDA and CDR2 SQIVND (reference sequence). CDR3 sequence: CASSLGAHTEAFF. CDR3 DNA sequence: TGTGCCAGTAGTCTGGGGGCTCACACTGAAGCTTTCTTT.

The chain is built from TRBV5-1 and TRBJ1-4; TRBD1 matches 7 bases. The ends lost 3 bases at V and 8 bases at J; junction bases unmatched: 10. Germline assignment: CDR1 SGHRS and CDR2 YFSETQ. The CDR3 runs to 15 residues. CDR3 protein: CASSSQPGQDEKLFF. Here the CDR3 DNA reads TGCGCCAGCAGCTCACAACCCGGACAGGACGAAAAACTGTTTTTT.

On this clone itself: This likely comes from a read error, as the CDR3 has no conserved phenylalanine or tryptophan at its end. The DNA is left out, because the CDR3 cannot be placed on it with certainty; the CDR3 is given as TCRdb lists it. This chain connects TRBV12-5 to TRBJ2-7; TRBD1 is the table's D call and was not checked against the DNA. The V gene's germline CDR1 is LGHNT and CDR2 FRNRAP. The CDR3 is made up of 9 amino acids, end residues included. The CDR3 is CASGSGFPP.

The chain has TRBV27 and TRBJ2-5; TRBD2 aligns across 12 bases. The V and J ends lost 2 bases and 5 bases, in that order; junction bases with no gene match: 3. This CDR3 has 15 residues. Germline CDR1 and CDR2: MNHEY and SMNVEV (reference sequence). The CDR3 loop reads CASSLGTSGRETQYF. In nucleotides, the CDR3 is TGTGCCAGCAGTTTAGGGACTAGCGGGCGGGAGACCCAGTACTTC.

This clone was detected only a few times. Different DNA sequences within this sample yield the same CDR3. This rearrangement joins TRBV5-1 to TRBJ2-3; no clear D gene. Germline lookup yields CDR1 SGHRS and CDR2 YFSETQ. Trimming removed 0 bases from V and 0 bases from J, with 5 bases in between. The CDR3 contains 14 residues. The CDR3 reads CASSLGTSTDTQYF. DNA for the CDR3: TGCGCCAGCAGCTTGGGAACTAGCACAGATACGCAGTATTTT.

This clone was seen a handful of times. This CDR3 reads CASSQEGGYGELFF. The CDR3 nucleotides read TGCGCCAGCAGCCAAGAAGGAGGATACGGGGAGCTGTTTTTT. This chain uses TRBV4-3 with TRBJ2-2; tentatively, D is TRBD2 (5 bases). Germline loops: CDR1 LGHNA, CDR2 YSLEER. Trimming removed 0 bases from V and 7 bases from J, with 9 bases in between. The CDR3 sequence is 14 residues long.

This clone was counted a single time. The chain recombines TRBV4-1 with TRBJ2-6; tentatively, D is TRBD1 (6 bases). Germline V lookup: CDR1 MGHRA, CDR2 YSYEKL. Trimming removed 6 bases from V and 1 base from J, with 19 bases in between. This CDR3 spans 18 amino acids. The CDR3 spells CASRQRGGVLSGANVLTF. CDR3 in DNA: TGCGCCAGCAGACAGAGAGGGGGAGTATTATCTGGGGCCAACGTCCTGACTTTC.

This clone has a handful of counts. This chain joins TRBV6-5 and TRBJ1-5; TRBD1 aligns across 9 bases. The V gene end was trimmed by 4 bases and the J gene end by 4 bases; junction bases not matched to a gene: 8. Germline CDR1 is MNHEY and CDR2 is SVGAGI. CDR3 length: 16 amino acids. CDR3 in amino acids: CASSSITGGGNQPQHF. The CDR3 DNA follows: TGTGCCAGCAGTTCCATTACAGGGGGCGGTAATCAGCCCCAGCATTTT.

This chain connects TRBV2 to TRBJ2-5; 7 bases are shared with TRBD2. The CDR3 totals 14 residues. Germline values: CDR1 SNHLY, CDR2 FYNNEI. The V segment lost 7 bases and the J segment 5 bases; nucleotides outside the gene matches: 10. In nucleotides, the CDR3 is TGTGCCAGCACGCGGGAGTTCTCCTTTGAGACCCAGTACTTC. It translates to CASTREFSFETQYF. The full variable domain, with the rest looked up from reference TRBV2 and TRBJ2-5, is EPEVTQTPSHQVTQMGQEVILRCVPISNHLYFYWYRQILGQKVEFLVSFYNNEISEKSEIFDDQFSVERPDGSNFTLKIRSTKLEDSAMYFCASTREFSFETQYFGPGTRLLVL.

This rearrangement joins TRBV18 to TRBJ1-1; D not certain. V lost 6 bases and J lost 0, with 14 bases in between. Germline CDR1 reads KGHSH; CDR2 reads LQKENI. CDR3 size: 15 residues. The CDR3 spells CASSFAAELNTEAFF. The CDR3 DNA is TGTGCCAGCTCGTTTGCGGCAGAGTTGAACACTGAAGCTTTCTTT.

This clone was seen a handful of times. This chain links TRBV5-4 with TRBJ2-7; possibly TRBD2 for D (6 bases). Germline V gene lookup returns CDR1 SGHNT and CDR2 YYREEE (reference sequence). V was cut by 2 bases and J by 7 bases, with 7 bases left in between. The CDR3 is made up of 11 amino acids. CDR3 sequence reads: CASSFAGEQYF. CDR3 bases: TGTGCCAGCAGCTTCGCGGGGGAGCAGTACTTC.

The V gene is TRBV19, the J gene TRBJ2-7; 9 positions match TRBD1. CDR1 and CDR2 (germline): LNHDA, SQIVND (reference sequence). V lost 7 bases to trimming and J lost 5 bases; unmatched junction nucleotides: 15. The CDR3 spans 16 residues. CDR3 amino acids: CASTQSFGTGGHEQYF. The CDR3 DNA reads TGTGCCAGTACCCAGTCATTCGGAACAGGGGGCCACGAGCAGTACTTC.

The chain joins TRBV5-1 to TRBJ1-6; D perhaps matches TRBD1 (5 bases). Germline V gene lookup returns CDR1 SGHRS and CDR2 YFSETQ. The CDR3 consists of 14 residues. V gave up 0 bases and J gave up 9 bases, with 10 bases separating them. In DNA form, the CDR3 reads TGCGCCAGCAGCTTGGATTGGAGGGGTTCACCCCTCCACTTT. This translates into CASSLDWRGSPLHF.

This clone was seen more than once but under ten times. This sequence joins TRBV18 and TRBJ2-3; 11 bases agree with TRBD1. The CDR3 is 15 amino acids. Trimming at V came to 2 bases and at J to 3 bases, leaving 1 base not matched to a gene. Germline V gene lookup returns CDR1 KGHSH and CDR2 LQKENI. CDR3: CASSPGQGATDTQYF. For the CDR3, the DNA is TGTGCCAGCTCACCAGGACAGGGGGCAACAGATACGCAGTATTTT.

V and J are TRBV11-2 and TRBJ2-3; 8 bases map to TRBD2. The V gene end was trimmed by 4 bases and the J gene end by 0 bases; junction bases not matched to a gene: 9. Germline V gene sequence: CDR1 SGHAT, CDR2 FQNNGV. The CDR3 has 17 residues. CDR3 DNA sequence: TGTGCCAGCAGCTCAAATAGGGGACTAGAGAGCACAGATACGCAGTATTTT. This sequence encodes CASSSNRGLESTDTQYF.

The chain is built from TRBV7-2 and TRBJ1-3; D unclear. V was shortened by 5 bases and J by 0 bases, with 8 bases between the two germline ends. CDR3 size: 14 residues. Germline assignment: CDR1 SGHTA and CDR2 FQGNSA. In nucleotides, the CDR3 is TGTGCCAGCAGCCTAATACCCTCTGGAAACACCATATATTTT. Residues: CASSLIPSGNTIYF.

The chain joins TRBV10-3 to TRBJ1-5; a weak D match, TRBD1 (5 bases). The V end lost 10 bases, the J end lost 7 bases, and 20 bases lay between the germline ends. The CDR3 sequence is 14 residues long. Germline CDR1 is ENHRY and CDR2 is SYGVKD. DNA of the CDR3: TGTGCCACTCGGACAAGCTCGGAGGGCCAGCCCCAGCATTTT. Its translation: CATRTSSEGQPQHF.

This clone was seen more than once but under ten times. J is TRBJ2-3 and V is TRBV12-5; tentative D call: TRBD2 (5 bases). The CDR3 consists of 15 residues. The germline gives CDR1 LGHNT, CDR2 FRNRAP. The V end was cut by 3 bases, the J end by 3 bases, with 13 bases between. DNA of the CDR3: TGTGCTAGTGGTTTAAACGTCCGAGGGACAGATACGCAGTATTTT. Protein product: CASGLNVRGTDTQYF. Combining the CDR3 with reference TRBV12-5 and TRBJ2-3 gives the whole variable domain DARVTQTPRHKVTEMGQEVTMRCQPILGHNTVFWYRQTMMQGLELLAYFRNRAPLDDSGMPKDRFSAEMPDATLATLKIQPSEPRDSAVYFCASGLNVRGTDTQYFGPGTRLTVL.

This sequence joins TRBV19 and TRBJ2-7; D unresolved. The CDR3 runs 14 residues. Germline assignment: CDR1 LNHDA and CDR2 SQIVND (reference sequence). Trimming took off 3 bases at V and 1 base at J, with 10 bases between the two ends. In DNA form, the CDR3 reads TGTGCCAGTAGTATTCAACTTATATCCTACGAGCAGTACTTC. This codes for CASSIQLISYEQYF.

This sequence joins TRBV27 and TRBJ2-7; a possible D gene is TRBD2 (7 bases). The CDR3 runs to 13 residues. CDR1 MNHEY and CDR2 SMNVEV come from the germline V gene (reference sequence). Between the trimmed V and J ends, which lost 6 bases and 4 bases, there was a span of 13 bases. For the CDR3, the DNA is TGTGCCAGCAGCCCGGGGGGCCTTTACGAGCAGTACTTC. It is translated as CASSPGGLYEQYF.